One sample yielded the 32 T cell receptor beta chains listed below, sequenced in a study of CD8 T cells in ankylosing spondylitis (dated by TCRdb to 2016 to 2017). The library was prepared using 5' RACE. The sequencing machine was an Illumina HiSeq 2500. In-frame beta chains were kept once TCRdb had trimmed the public reads at Q25 with fastp and called clones with MiXCR. Every CDR3 protein is listed once, alongside the most common genes and DNA of its rows. The sample table shows about 69,000 distinct CDR3 sequences, and over 4% are seen once. The biggest ten clones account for roughly 2.3% of the sample. Input material: blood, either unsorted or a sorted T cell fraction (not recorded which). All receptors derive from a male donor with ankylosing spondylitis or in good health (not recorded which).

This clonotype was seen at least ten times. The genes are TRBV6-1 and TRBJ1-5, with 9 positions matching TRBD1. Trimming took 6 bases from V and 5 from J; bases not matched to a gene: 8. The CDR3 covers 15 residues. Germline assignment: CDR1 MNHNS and CDR2 SASEGT. The CDR3 spells CASSHLGTGYQPQHF. The CDR3, as DNA: TGTGCCAGCAGCCACCTCGGGACAGGGTATCAGCCCCAGCATTTT.

This clonotype was seen repeatedly, ten times or more. This sequence joins TRBV3-1 and TRBJ2-5; D gene ambiguous. This CDR3 has 11 residues. V was pared by 6 bases and J by 2 bases, with 4 bases between. From germline, CDR1 is LGHDT and CDR2 YNNKEL (reference sequence). The chain's CDR3 is CASSLQETQYF. In DNA, the CDR3 is TGTGCCAGCAGTCTACAAGAGACCCAGTACTTC.

This clonotype was recorded many times. The V and J genes are TRBV5-1 and TRBJ1-1; D is unresolved. The V gene lost 0 bases and the J gene lost 1 base, with 7 bases spanning the gap. This CDR3 spans 14 amino acids. In germline, CDR1 is SGHRS, CDR2 YFSETQ. Written as DNA, the CDR3 is TGCGCCAGCAGCTTGGGTCGGAGGAACACTGAAGCTTTCTTT. Translating gives CASSLGRRNTEAFF.

There are many counts of this clonotype. This sequence joins TRBV10-3 and TRBJ1-1, with D uncertain. V gave up 4 bases and J gave up 1 base, with 4 bases separating them. Germline CDR1 reads ENHRY; CDR2 reads SYGVKD. This CDR3 has 12 amino acids. The CDR3 DNA is TGTGCCATCAGTGCAGAGAACACTGAAGCTTTCTTT. Protein sequence: CAISAENTEAFF.

This clonotype was observed a handful of times. The chain combines TRBV27 with TRBJ2-3, with 9 bases aligning to TRBD1. The CDR3 has 18 residues. The trim removed 8 bases at V and 4 bases at J, leaving 19 bases unmatched. Germline V gene lookup returns CDR1 MNHEY and CDR2 SMNVEV (reference sequence). CDR3 coding DNA: TGTGCCAGCTCCAGGCCGGGACAGGGAAGAGGTCGTGCAGATACGCAGTATTTT. This encodes CASSRPGQGRGRADTQYF.

This clonotype has at least ten counts. The chain combines TRBV10-3 with TRBJ2-1; 9 positions match TRBD1. J gave up 6 bases and V 6 bases, and 6 bases lay outside the gene matches. The CDR3 is 14 residues long. The germline V gene has CDR1 ENHRY and CDR2 SYGVKD. In DNA, the CDR3 is TGTGCCATCAGCCCGGGACAGGGAAGCAATGAGCAGTTCTTC. The encoded protein is CAISPGQGSNEQFF.

This clonotype was seen ten or more times. The chain carries TRBV24-1 and TRBJ2-1; tentative D call: TRBD2 (6 bases). V shed 3 bases and J shed 10 bases, with 9 bases lying between them. The CDR3 consists of 12 residues. Germline V gene sequence: CDR1 KGHDR, CDR2 SFDVKD. CDR3 loop: CATSDPGAEQFF. For the CDR3, the DNA is TGTGCCACCAGTGATCCGGGAGCGGAGCAGTTCTTC.

A remark on this clonotype: Without the conserved terminal phenylalanine or tryptophan, this CDR3 likely stems from a read error. This chain links TRBV27 with TRBJ2-3; D assignment may be TRBD1 or TRBD2 (5 bases each). Trimming cost V 6 bases and J 5 bases, with 18 bases left between them. CDR1 and CDR2 from the germline V gene are MNHEY and SMNVEV (reference sequence). The CDR3 length is 15 residues. CDR3 DNA: TGTGCCAGCAGCTGGGGTTGGGACGGAGGAGATACGCAGTATTTG. Its protein product is CASSWGWDGGDTQYL.

This clonotype was seen more than once but under ten times. The V gene is TRBV20-1, the J gene TRBJ2-5, with D possibly being TRBD2 (7 bases). The germline gives CDR1 DFQATT, CDR2 SNEGSKA (reference sequence). The germline V and J ends were trimmed by 3 bases and 5 bases, with 19 bases remaining between them. The CDR3 contains 15 residues. The CDR3 DNA reads TGCAGTGCTAGCGGGGGGCTGATCGTGGGGGAGACCCAGTACTTC. Its translation is CSASGGLIVGETQYF.

This clonotype was seen ten or more times. The V call is TRBV2, the J call TRBJ2-4, with a weak D call TRBD2 (5 bases). Germline CDR1 and CDR2: SNHLY and FYNNEI. V was cut by 5 bases and J by 3 bases, with 23 bases left in between. CDR3 length: 18 residues. The CDR3 here is CASSTLDSRLAGKNIQYF. The CDR3 DNA reads TGTGCCAGCAGTACCCTGGATAGCAGGTTGGCGGGCAAAAACATTCAGTACTTC. The whole variable domain, filled in from reference TRBV2 and TRBJ2-4, reads EPEVTQTPSHQVTQMGQEVILRCVPISNHLYFYWYRQILGQKVEFLVSFYNNEISEKSEIFDDQFSVERPDGSNFTLKIRSTKLEDSAMYFCASSTLDSRLAGKNIQYFGAGTRLSVL.

A single count supports this clonotype. V and J are TRBV20-1 and TRBJ2-2; the match to TRBD2 covers 9 bases. The CDR3 sequence is 15 residues long. After removal of 6 bases from V and 3 bases from J, the junction contained 8 bases not matched to a gene. CDR1 is DFQATT and CDR2 is SNEGSKA in the germline V gene (reference sequence). Here the CDR3 reads CSATDLAGDTGELFF. In nucleotides, the CDR3 is TGCAGTGCGACAGATTTAGCGGGGGACACCGGGGAGCTGTTTTTT.

This clonotype was recorded at least ten times. The chain uses TRBV4-3 and TRBJ1-1, with TRBD1 as a possible D gene (5 bases). V dropped 3 bases and J dropped 1 base, with 9 bases sitting between them. This CDR3 spans 14 amino acids. CDR1 is LGHNA and CDR2 is YSLEER in the germline V gene. Written as DNA, the CDR3 is TGCGCCAGCAGCCACTCAACAGGGAACACTGAAGCTTTCTTT. It yields the protein CASSHSTGNTEAFF.

This clonotype appeared many times. The rearrangement joins TRBV29-1 to TRBJ2-7; 11 nucleotides agree with TRBD2. Germline V lookup: CDR1 SQVTM, CDR2 ANQGSEA. V dropped 6 bases and J dropped 9; count of bases not matched to a gene: 13. The CDR3 contains 14 residues. CDR3 residues: CSVLSYSGGARQYF. In nucleotides, the CDR3 is TGCAGCGTCTTATCCTATAGCGGGGGGGCTAGGCAGTACTTC.

This clonotype was counted at least ten times. The chain employs TRBV24-1 and TRBJ1-5; D remains unclear. Germline V gene data show CDR1 as KGHDR and CDR2 as SFDVKD. The CDR3 runs 12 residues. V was cut by 5 bases and J by 2 bases, with 3 bases left in between. The DNA of the CDR3 is TGTGCCACCAGTGTAGGCAATCAGCCCCAGCATTTT. It encodes CATSVGNQPQHF.

This clonotype has ten or more counts. The chain combines TRBV28 with TRBJ2-1; D call uncertain. The germline V gene has CDR1 MDHEN and CDR2 SYDVKM. The CDR3 loop spans 14 amino acids. Trimming stripped 2 bases from V and 4 bases from J, with 9 bases between. The CDR3 is CASSLGFGYNEQFF. CDR3 DNA: TGTGCCAGCAGTTTAGGCTTCGGTTACAATGAGCAGTTCTTC.

This clonotype was seen ten or more times. This rearrangement joins TRBV3-1 to TRBJ1-6; D is uncertain. The CDR3 sequence is 19 residues long. Germline assignment: CDR1 LGHDT and CDR2 YNNKEL (reference sequence). Trimming took off 0 bases at V and 8 bases at J, with 23 bases between the two ends. The CDR3 nucleotides are TGTGCCAGCAGCCAAGATCTAATGGAAGCGTTAGAACCCGATTCACCCCTCCACTTT. It translates to CASSQDLMEALEPDSPLHF.

This clonotype was observed many times. The V gene is TRBV7-9, the J gene TRBJ2-4; D possibly corresponds to TRBD1 (5 bases). Trimming removed 5 bases from V and 10 bases from J, with 15 bases in between. This CDR3 is built from 13 residues. Germline V gene lookup returns CDR1 SEHNR and CDR2 FQNEAQ (reference sequence). In nucleotides, the CDR3 is TGTGCCAGCAGCCCTAGTGGGGCTACAATTCAGTACTTC. Amino acids: CASSPSGATIQYF.

This clonotype was recorded at least ten times. This chain links TRBV12-3 or TRBV12-4 with TRBJ2-1; the D gene is possibly TRBD1 (8 bases). Trimming stripped 8 bases from V and 7 bases from J, with 15 bases between. The CDR3 extends over 13 amino acids. The CDR3 region has the DNA TGTGCCAGCTACAGGGGGGGCCTTAATGAGCAGTTCTTC. It translates to CASYRGGLNEQFF.

This clonotype was seen repeatedly, ten times or more. The chain joins TRBV10-3 to TRBJ2-5; 10 bases are shared with TRBD1. This CDR3 is 15 amino acids long. After removal of 0 bases from V and 5 bases from J, the junction contained 3 bases not matched to a gene. CDR1 and CDR2 from the germline V gene are ENHRY and SYGVKD. The CDR3 region is CAISESGQGMETQYF. The DNA of the CDR3 is TGTGCCATCAGTGAGTCGGGACAGGGGATGGAGACCCAGTACTTC.

Many counts were recorded for this clonotype. The chain is built from TRBV19 and TRBJ2-5; 10 bases align to TRBD1. V shed 6 bases, J shed 5 bases, and the junction held 15 bases outside the gene matches. CDR1 and CDR2 from the germline V gene are LNHDA and SQIVND (reference sequence). CDR3 length equals 17 residues. DNA for the CDR3: TGTGCCAGTAGCGACAGGGGGCGAAACGAGGGACAGGAGACCCAGTACTTC. Protein product: CASSDRGRNEGQETQYF.

This clonotype appeared many times. The genes are TRBV6-1 and TRBJ1-4; D is unclear. V shed 7 bases and J shed 3 bases, with 9 bases lying between them. This CDR3 has 13 amino acids. Per the germline V gene, CDR1 is MNHNS and CDR2 is SASEGT. This CDR3 reads CASMRVANEKLFF. The CDR3 region has the DNA TGTGCCAGCATGCGGGTAGCTAATGAAAAACTGTTTTTT.

At least ten counts were recorded for this clonotype. The chain employs TRBV4-1 and TRBJ2-7, with D hard to call. The V end was cut by 0 bases, the J end by 3 bases, with 9 bases between. The V gene's germline CDR1 is MGHRA and CDR2 YSYEKL. CDR3 length: 14 amino acids. The DNA for the CDR3 is TGCGCCAGCAGCCAAGACAATCCCAACTACGAGCAGTACTTC. Its protein product is CASSQDNPNYEQYF.

This clonotype was counted at least ten times. The chain employs TRBV28 and TRBJ2-7; 10 nucleotides agree with TRBD1. The germline gives CDR1 MDHEN, CDR2 SYDVKM. The CDR3 covers 14 residues. V shed 6 bases and J 5 bases; nucleotides not matched to a gene: 7. CDR3 region: CASRGDRGSHEQYF. As DNA, the CDR3 is TGTGCCAGCAGGGGGGACAGGGGTTCCCACGAGCAGTACTTC. The full variable domain, completed using reference TRBV28 and TRBJ2-7, is DVKVTQSSRYLVKRTGEKVFLECVQDMDHENMFWYRQDPGLGLRLIYFSYDVKMKEKGDIPEGYSVSREKKERFSLILESASTNQTSMYLCASRGDRGSHEQYFGPGTRLTVT.

This clonotype was counted at least ten times. The CDR3 spells CASVTSGGYSYNEQFF. The CDR3 region has the DNA TGTGCCAGCGTGACTAGCGGGGGGTACTCCTACAATGAGCAGTTCTTC. The V and J genes are TRBV28 and TRBJ2-1; 13 bases fit TRBD2. This CDR3 is built from 16 residues. The ends lost 8 bases at V and 0 bases at J; junction bases unmatched: 4. The germline V gene encodes CDR1 MDHEN and CDR2 SYDVKM.

This clonotype was detected ten times or more. The CDR3 nucleotides read TGCAGTGCTAGAGGGGAGCAGGACCACGAGCAGTACTTC. Translated, it gives CSARGEQDHEQYF. The chain combines TRBV20-1 with TRBJ2-7, with D perhaps matching TRBD2 (5 bases). Germline loops: CDR1 DFQATT, CDR2 SNEGSKA (reference sequence). This CDR3 has 13 residues. The V end was cut by 1 base, the J end by 5 bases, with 12 bases between.

This clonotype was detected many times. V usage is TRBV20-1 and J usage is TRBJ2-2, with 7 bases aligning to TRBD1. The germline gives CDR1 DFQATT, CDR2 SNEGSKA (reference sequence). V was pared by 6 bases and J by 4 bases, with 11 bases of the junction left unmatched. There are 15 residues in the CDR3. The CDR3 DNA follows: TGCAGTGCGCCCCAGGGGGTTCGGGGCACCGGGGAGCTGTTTTTT. It specifies CSAPQGVRGTGELFF.

This clonotype was counted at least ten times. The chain combines TRBV9 with TRBJ2-7, with TRBD1 matching over 8 bases. The CDR3 has 15 amino acids. Looked up from germline, CDR1 is SGDLS and CDR2 is YYNGEE. After removal of 0 bases from V and 2 bases from J, the junction contained 4 bases not matched to a gene. This CDR3 reads CASSVGSTGAYEQYF. The DNA for the CDR3 is TGTGCCAGCAGCGTAGGCTCGACAGGGGCCTACGAGCAGTACTTC.

Details on this clonotype: This may be a read error, as it is one base from a much larger clone. The J gene is TRBJ1-1, the V gene TRBV11-3, with 7 bases identical to TRBD1. The germline CDR1 and CDR2 sequences are SGHNT and YENEEA. The CDR3 is 15 amino acids. V shed 5 bases and J 0 bases; nucleotides not matched to a gene: 6. The CDR3 DNA follows: TGTGCCAGCAGCGGGACAGACGTTTTGAACACTGAAGCTTTCTTT. Residues: CASSGTDVLNTEAFF. The full variable domain, completed using reference TRBV11-3 and TRBJ1-1, is EAGVVQSPRYKIIEKKQPVAFWCNPISGHNTLYWYLQNLGQGPELLIRYENEEAVDDSQLPKDRFSAERLKGVDSTLKIQPAELGDSAVYLCASSGTDVLNTEAFFGQGTRLTVV.

This clonotype was counted ten times or more. The V call is TRBV24-1, the J call TRBJ2-2; possibly TRBD1 for D (6 bases). V was trimmed by 3 bases and J by 2 bases, leaving 9 bases between them. CDR1 KGHDR and CDR2 SFDVKD come from the germline V gene. The CDR3 totals 15 residues. Here the CDR3 reads CATSDGTLNTGELFF. The CDR3 bases are TGTGCCACCAGTGATGGGACACTTAACACCGGGGAGCTGTTTTTT.

This clonotype was counted ten times or more. This sequence joins TRBV6-6 and TRBJ2-7; 7 nucleotides match TRBD2. The CDR3 covers 14 residues. Germline V gene lookup returns CDR1 MNHNY and CDR2 SVGAGI (reference sequence). With V trimmed by 2 bases and J by 5 bases, 6 bases remained unmatched. CDR3 sequence (DNA): TGTGCCAGCAGTTACGGGGGGGAGGGGAACGAGCAGTACTTC. Translation gives CASSYGGEGNEQYF.

In its sample, this clonotype was seen many times. CDR3 protein: CASSLVGGSSGNTIYF. The CDR3 bases are TGTGCCAGCAGCTTAGTAGGGGGCAGTTCTGGAAACACCATATATTTT. V gene TRBV7-2 combines with J gene TRBJ1-3; 7 bases are a match to TRBD1. Germline values: CDR1 SGHTA, CDR2 FQGNSA. Germline trimming cut 1 base from V and 1 base from J; bases unmatched to any gene: 4. This CDR3 has 16 residues.

This clonotype was detected many times. The V call is TRBV28, the J call TRBJ2-7, with D hard to call. This CDR3 has 12 residues. Trimming removed 1 base from V and 7 bases from J, with 8 bases in between. Germline assignment: CDR1 MDHEN and CDR2 SYDVKM. The CDR3 reads CASSLSMGEQYF. CDR3 nucleotides: TGTGCCAGCAGTTTATCCATGGGAGAGCAGTACTTC. The full variable domain, in which reference TRBV28 and TRBJ2-7 provide the parts outside the CDR3, is DVKVTQSSRYLVKRTGEKVFLECVQDMDHENMFWYRQDPGLGLRLIYFSYDVKMKEKGDIPEGYSVSREKKERFSLILESASTNQTSMYLCASSLSMGEQYFGPGTRLTVT.